This passage covers 8 T cell receptor beta chains from one sample sequenced in a study of shared clonotypes between healthy human individuals. In the naive CD8 group, cells lacked CD45RO and were positively selected for CCR7, so terminally differentiated effector memory CD45RA+ cells were left out. Sequencing used immunoSEQ multiplex PCR; TCRdb keeps in-frame clones, though not all of them. The sample holds millions of clones, 85% to 95% seen once. Sequencing was done on a sample of naive CD8+ T cells sorted from blood. The source of these receptors is a man aged 18-30 years in good health.

The chain recombines TRBV2 with TRBJ2-1; TRBD1 or TRBD2 may be the D gene (5 bases each). Germline CDR1 SNHLY, CDR2 FYNNEI. The V and J ends lost 11 bases and 6 bases respectively, with 23 bases between them. There are 15 residues in the CDR3. The DNA of the CDR3 is TGTGCCTCCCCGGGGCGGACTTCCCCGGGCAATGAGCAGTTCTTC. It translates to CASPGRTSPGNEQFF.

On this clone itself: The sample contains more than one DNA sequence encoding this CDR3. V and J are TRBV7-9 and TRBJ1-4; D remains unclear. Trimming shortened V by 3 bases and J by 7 bases, and 9 bases separated the two germline ends. The germline V gene encodes CDR1 SEHNR and CDR2 FQNEAQ (reference sequence). The CDR3 contains 13 residues. For the CDR3, the DNA is TGTGCCAGCAGCTTGCCTGGTGGTGAAAAACTGTTTTTT. This codes for CASSLPGGEKLFF.

CDR3 bases: TGTGCCAGCAGCTCCAACAGAATCGGAACAGATACGCAGTATTTT. This gives the protein CASSSNRIGTDTQYF. V and J are TRBV11-2 and TRBJ2-3, with D uncertain. V was pared by 4 bases and J by 3 bases, with 14 bases between. Germline values: CDR1 SGHAT, CDR2 FQNNGV. This CDR3 is 15 amino acids long.

This chain links TRBV2 with TRBJ2-5; TRBD2 aligns across 8 bases. The CDR3 contains 14 residues. Trimming took 10 bases from V and 5 from J; bases not matched to a gene: 12. Per germline, CDR1 SNHLY and CDR2 FYNNEI. CDR3 coding DNA: TGTGCCACCCAGGAGGCGGGGGGAGTCGAGACCCAGTACTTC. Encoded protein: CATQEAGGVETQYF.

This sequence joins TRBV5-1 and TRBJ1-5, with D uncertain. The germline V and J ends were trimmed by 4 bases and 5 bases, with 16 bases remaining between them. There are 15 residues in the CDR3. Germline V gene data show CDR1 as SGHRS and CDR2 as YFSETQ. The CDR3 DNA reads as TGCGCCAGCAGCCATGAACTGAGGATCCATCAGCCCCAGCATTTT. This translates into CASSHELRIHQPQHF.

The chain couples TRBV6-6 to TRBJ1-5, with no clear D. Between the trimmed V and J ends, which lost 0 bases and 8 bases, there was a span of 11 bases. This CDR3 comprises 14 residues. Germline loops: CDR1 MNHNY, CDR2 SVGAGI (reference sequence). The CDR3 region has the DNA TGTGCCAGCAGTTACTCTGAGGGCTTCGAGCCCCAGCATTTT. Its protein product is CASSYSEGFEPQHF.

As for this clone: The identical CDR3 is also encoded by other nucleotide sequences in the sample. This sequence joins TRBV19 and TRBJ2-1; 12 bases are shared with TRBD1. The CDR3 consists of 14 residues. V shed 5 bases and J 8 bases; nucleotides not matched to a gene: 4. Per germline, CDR1 LNHDA and CDR2 SQIVND (reference sequence). CDR3 sequence reads: CASSPGQGAYEQFF. The CDR3 DNA reads TGTGCCAGTAGTCCGGGACAGGGGGCATATGAGCAGTTCTTC.

This chain links TRBV7-6 with TRBJ2-7, with a possible D match to TRBD1 (5 bases). The CDR3 runs to 13 residues. V was clipped by 0 bases and J by 5 bases, with 8 bases between them. CDR1 and CDR2 (germline): SGHVS, FNYEAQ. The CDR3 bases are TGTGCCAGCAGCTTAGCGATGGGGCACGAGCAGTACTTC. It codes for CASSLAMGHEQYF.